This T cell receptor (beta chain) is drawn from a study of blood T cell repertoires in COVID-19. Looking at the study overall: Sites across the United States, Italy and Spain contributed samples from acute and convalescent COVID-19. The cDNA or gDNA used as material had been derived from T cells, B-cell-depleted T cells, or PBMCs.

Original processing notes: Amplification of reference gene primers was used by the study to estimate nucleated cell counts. Produced via immunoSEQ multiplex PCR; TCRdb's table is partial and in-frame only. V and J calls and clone size come straight from that table; D and trimming were deduced from the DNA. This table has around 250,000 clones, approximately 89% appearing once. The clonotype originates from a man aged 40-50 years with active or convalescent COVID-19. The sample comprised peripheral blood.

CDR3 residues: CASSPSGTSNNEQFF. As DNA, the CDR3 is TGCGCCAGCAGCCCGAGTGGTACGAGCAACAATGAGCAGTTCTTC. J is TRBJ2-1 and V is TRBV5-1; D gene uncertain. Germline CDR1 is SGHRS and CDR2 is YFSETQ. The CDR3 runs to 15 residues. The V end was cut by 4 bases, the J end by 5 bases, with 16 bases between. The variable domain in full, with the rest retrieved from reference TRBV5-1 and TRBJ2-1, is KAGVTQTPRYLIKTRGQQVTLSCSPISGHRSVSWYQQTPGQGLQFLFEYFSETQRNKGNFPGRFSGRQFSNSRSEMNVSTLELGDSALYLCASSPSGTSNNEQFFGPGTRLTVL.